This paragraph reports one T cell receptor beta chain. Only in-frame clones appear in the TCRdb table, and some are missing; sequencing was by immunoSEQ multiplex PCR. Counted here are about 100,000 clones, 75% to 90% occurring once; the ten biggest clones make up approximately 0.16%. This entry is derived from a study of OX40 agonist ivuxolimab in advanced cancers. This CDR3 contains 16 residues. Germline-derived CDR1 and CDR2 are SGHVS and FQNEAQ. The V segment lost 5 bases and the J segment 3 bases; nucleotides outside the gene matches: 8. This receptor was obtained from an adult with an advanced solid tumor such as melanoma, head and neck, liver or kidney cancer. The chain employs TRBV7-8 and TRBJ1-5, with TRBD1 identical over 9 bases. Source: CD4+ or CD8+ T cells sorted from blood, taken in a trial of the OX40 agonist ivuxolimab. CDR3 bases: TGTGCCAGCAGCACAGGGGGCCTACCTTCCAATCAGCCCCAGCATTTT. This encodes CASSTGGLPSNQPQHF.